This T cell receptor beta chain was profiled in a study of blood T cell repertoires in COVID-19. Study-level information: Acute and convalescent COVID-19 specimens originated in the United States, Italy and Spain. The cDNA or gDNA used as material had been derived from T cells, B-cell-depleted T cells, or PBMCs.

This CDR3 has 15 amino acids. V was clipped by 4 bases and J by 3 bases, with 13 bases between them. CDR1 is SGHVS, CDR2 FNYEAQ, per germline. In the source study's methods: Cell counts per sample came from amplifying reference gene primers. TCRdb's copy holds only in-frame clones and misses some; the assay was immunoSEQ multiplex PCR. V and J calls and clone size are given by that table; D and trimming were obtained from the DNA. The data contain roughly 120,000 clones, around 88% of them singletons. This sequence originates from a woman aged 50 to 65 with active or convalescent COVID-19. The chain is built from TRBV7-6 and TRBJ2-1, with D perhaps TRBD1 (5 bases). The sample taken for sequencing was peripheral blood. The CDR3 spells CASSSRTRDYNEQFF. The CDR3 region has the DNA TGTGCCAGCAGCTCTAGAACCAGGGACTACAATGAGCAGTTCTTC.